The clone carrying this T cell receptor (beta chain) was seen a few times. As yet, its antigen is unknown. The sample belongs to a study of beta chain features in type 1 diabetes. Broader study findings: Moderate yet significant TCRB CDR3 shortening was seen in Type 1 diabetes patients in all four CD4+ subsets. Amplification by PCR could prefer shorter templates, with the same effect in patients and controls.

The investigators reverse transcribed all of the isolated RNA, so they sequenced expressed TCRB transcripts. Data came from immunoSEQ multiplex PCR; TCRdb stores just in-frame clones and leaves some out. The table has tens of thousands of clones, roughly two fifths seen once. V lost 4 bases, J lost 3 bases, and 9 bases lay in between. Germline-derived CDR1 and CDR2 are SNHLY and FYNNEI. CDR3 size: 13 residues. Material: Tregs from blood. The receptor was derived from a man aged 25-45 years with type 1 diabetes. The chain is built from TRBV2 and TRBJ1-1; D unclear. DNA for the CDR3: TGTGCCAGCAGTGTTGGGCTCGACACTGAAGCTTTCTTT. This encodes CASSVGLDTEAFF.